Described below is a single T cell receptor beta chain sequence and its context. The data belong to a study of blood T cell repertoires in COVID-19. Trimming stripped 3 bases from V and 5 bases from J, with 13 bases between. The CDR3 covers 14 residues. From germline, CDR1 is MNHNS and CDR2 SASEGT. Original handling: Amplified reference gene primers provided the basis for estimating nucleated cell counts. Measured with immunoSEQ multiplex PCR; TCRdb has only the in-frame clones, and not every one. That table supplies the V and J calls and clone size; D and trimming were determined from the DNA. The sample consists of approximately 150,000 clones, about nine tenths of them appearing once.

The origin of this receptor is a human donor in a cohort sampled during active COVID-19. Sequences were obtained from peripheral blood. The chain carries TRBV6-1 and TRBJ2-5, with D possibly matching TRBD1 (5 bases). The CDR3 sequence is CASSEGLVGETQYF. The CDR3 nucleotides read TGTGCCAGCAGTGAGGGGCTAGTTGGGGAGACCCAGTACTTC.